The next 27 T cell receptor beta chains were all read from a single sample in a study of cytomegalovirus exposure and HLA in healthy donors. This PCR relied on a set of 60 Vbeta primers and 13 Jbeta primers. Profiling relied on immunoSEQ multiplex PCR, and the TCRdb table lists in-frame clones only, not all of them. The sample consists of over 45,000 clones, around 82% of them appearing once. The sample was PBMCs. The source is a boy aged 5 to 17 in good health and CMV-seropositive.

The genes are TRBV6-5 and TRBJ2-7; 10 bases are a match to TRBD1. CDR1 and CDR2 (germline): MNHEY, SVGAGI. CDR3 length equals 14 residues. V was clipped by 0 bases and J by 6 bases; unmatched bases: 2. CDR3 amino acids: CASSYSTGGTEQYF. The CDR3 region has the DNA TGTGCCAGCAGTTACTCGACAGGGGGCACCGAGCAGTACTTC.

The CDR3 spells CASSQTGVGANVLTF. In nucleotides, the CDR3 is TGTGCCAGCAGCCAAACAGGGGTCGGGGCCAACGTCCTGACTTTC. The chain uses TRBV4-2 and TRBJ2-6; TRBD1 matches 7 bases. CDR3 length equals 15 residues. The J segment lost 4 bases and the V segment lost 2 bases, leaving 2 bases of the junction unmatched. Germline V CDR1 and CDR2: LGHNA, YNFKEQ.

J is TRBJ2-7 and V is TRBV6-5; 7 bases agree with TRBD1. The CDR3 covers 13 residues. V lost 4 bases to trimming and J lost 2 bases; unmatched junction nucleotides: 2. Per the germline V gene, CDR1 is MNHEY and CDR2 is SVGAGI. The CDR3 DNA sequence: TGTGCCAGCAGTTCGGGACAGACCTACGAGCAGTACTTC. It specifies CASSSGQTYEQYF.

This chain uses TRBV2 with TRBJ2-5; maybe TRBD1 (6 bases). V lost 8 bases and J 5 bases, leaving 15 bases between the germline ends. The CDR3 length is 13 residues. CDR1 and CDR2 from the germline V gene are SNHLY and FYNNEI. CDR3 loop: CASLRTESETQYF. The CDR3 DNA sequence: TGTGCCAGCCTTAGGACAGAGTCCGAGACCCAGTACTTC.

Turning to this clone: The junction departs from the called germline gene at one end, perhaps through a read error. The chain combines TRBV5-6 with TRBJ1-2; D is undetermined. This CDR3 is built from 13 residues. Germline V gene sequence: CDR1 SGHDT, CDR2 YYEEEE. The CDR3 here is CASSQFELDEARF. CDR3 nucleotide sequence: TGTGCCAGCAGCCAATTTGAATTGGATGAGGCCCGCTTC.

The chain joins TRBV7-9 to TRBJ1-6; maybe TRBD1 (5 bases). The germline V gene has CDR1 SEHNR and CDR2 FQNEAQ (reference sequence). V was cut by 2 bases and J by 0 bases, with 11 bases left in between. The CDR3 runs 17 residues. The CDR3 is CASSLTGGSSYNSPLHF. Here the CDR3 DNA reads TGTGCCAGCAGCTTAACGGGGGGAAGCTCCTATAATTCACCCCTCCACTTT.

Concerning this clone: This sample includes further DNA sequences coding for the same CDR3. The gene calls are TRBV6-1 and TRBJ1-1; D is uncertain. Germline V gene sequence: CDR1 MNHNS, CDR2 SASEGT. CDR3 length: 13 residues. V gave up 5 bases and J gave up 0 bases, with 7 bases separating them. The CDR3 loop is CASSRLMNTEAFF. The CDR3 nucleotides read TGTGCCAGCAGTAGACTCATGAACACTGAAGCTTTCTTT.

V and J are TRBV5-8 and TRBJ2-1, with 7 bases that match TRBD2. This CDR3 spans 17 amino acids. Germline V CDR1 and CDR2: SGHTS, YDEGEE. The J segment lost 2 bases and the V segment lost 0 bases, leaving 8 bases of the junction unmatched. DNA for the CDR3: TGTGCCAGCAGCTTGGTCAGTTCGAGCGGGGCCTACAATGAGCAGTTCTTC. It specifies CASSLVSSSGAYNEQFF. The full variable domain, with the rest looked up from reference TRBV5-8 and TRBJ2-1, is EAGVTQSPTHLIKTRGQQATLRCSPISGHTSVYWYQQALGLGLQFLLWYDEGEERNRGNFPPRFSGRQFPNYSSELNVNALELEDSALYLCASSLVSSSGAYNEQFFGPGTRLTVL.

The rearrangement joins TRBV5-1 to TRBJ2-7; tentatively, D is TRBD1 (5 bases). V was pared by 3 bases and J by 1 base, with 14 bases between. The CDR3 has 15 amino acids. The germline CDR1 and CDR2 sequences are SGHRS and YFSETQ. The CDR3 region is CASSSHLGQSYEQYF. CDR3 nucleotide sequence: TGCGCCAGCAGCTCCCACCTAGGACAATCCTACGAGCAGTACTTC.

The chain has TRBV7-9 and TRBJ1-2, with D possibly matching TRBD1 (6 bases). Germline V gene data show CDR1 as SEHNR and CDR2 as FQNEAQ (reference sequence). The V gene lost 1 base and the J gene lost 5 bases, with 8 bases spanning the gap. The CDR3 is 13 residues long. CDR3 in amino acids: CASSLDREYGYTF. The CDR3 nucleotides read TGTGCCAGCAGCTTAGACAGGGAATATGGCTACACCTTC.

The chain couples TRBV19 to TRBJ1-5; the D is unclear. CDR3 size: 16 residues. Germline-derived CDR1 and CDR2 are LNHDA and SQIVND (reference sequence). V lost 1 base to trimming and J lost 5 bases, with 15 bases between them. The CDR3 nucleotides are TGTGCCAGTAGTATAGGGAGGGTTTTCGAATATCAGCCCCAGCATTTT. Its protein product is CASSIGRVFEYQPQHF.

A single count supports this clone. The V and J genes are TRBV2 and TRBJ2-5; D may be TRBD2 (5 bases). The CDR3 consists of 13 residues. The germline CDR1 and CDR2 sequences are SNHLY and FYNNEI. Deletions cut 10 bases from V and 1 base from J, with 13 bases between. In DNA, the CDR3 is TGTGCCACCCGAGGGCCCGCCCAAGAGACCCAGTACTTC. It translates to CATRGPAQETQYF.

The chain carries TRBV10-3 and TRBJ1-5; D uncertain. CDR1 and CDR2 from the germline V gene are ENHRY and SYGVKD. Trimming pared 3 bases from V and 0 bases from J, leaving 9 bases between. This CDR3 has 15 amino acids. The CDR3 loop reads CAISEQLDSNQPQHF. The DNA of the CDR3 is TGTGCCATCAGTGAACAGTTGGATAGCAATCAGCCCCAGCATTTT.

This clone was found a few times. The chain links TRBV2 to TRBJ2-3, with 10 bases identical to TRBD2. The ends lost 5 bases at V and 8 bases at J; junction bases unmatched: 13. This CDR3 spans 16 amino acids. Germline CDR1 SNHLY, CDR2 FYNNEI. The CDR3 sequence: CASSPLAGALRGTQYF. The CDR3 DNA follows: TGTGCCAGCAGTCCCCTAGCGGGGGCGCTCCGTGGTACGCAGTATTTT.

This chain connects TRBV5-1 to TRBJ2-2; D remains ambiguous. Germline V lookup: CDR1 SGHRS, CDR2 YFSETQ. V was clipped by 2 bases and J by 4 bases, with 9 bases between them. This CDR3 spans 14 amino acids. CDR3 in DNA: TGCGCCAGCAGCTTCCCCCGGGTCACCGGGGAGCTGTTTTTT. Translated, it gives CASSFPRVTGELFF.

DNA for the CDR3: TGTGCCAGCAGCTTGGAGCAAGCCCGCGAGACCCAGTACTTC. Translating gives CASSLEQARETQYF. V gene TRBV7-9 combines with J gene TRBJ2-5; D is unresolved. V lost 3 bases to trimming and J lost 5 bases, with 13 bases between them. The V gene's germline CDR1 is SEHNR and CDR2 FQNEAQ (reference sequence). The length of the CDR3 is 14 residues.

Concerning this clone itself: At one boundary the junction diverges from the germline segment, which might be a read error. J is TRBJ2-5 and V is TRBV11-2; no clear D. This CDR3 has 13 amino acids. The germline gives CDR1 SGHAT, CDR2 FQNNGV. The CDR3 spells CASSLVIGENQYF. CDR3 nucleotides: TGTGCCAGCAGCTTAGTCATTGGAGAGAACCAGTACTTC. The full variable domain, rest sourced from reference TRBV11-2 and TRBJ2-5, is EAGVAQSPRYKIIEKRQSVAFWCNPISGHATLYWYQQILGQGPKLLIQFQNNGVVDDSQLPKDRFSAERLKGVDSTLKIQPAKLEDSAVYLCASSLVIGENQYFGPGTRLLVL.

This chain uses TRBV4-1 with TRBJ1-1; 7 bases fit TRBD1. The CDR3 has 13 amino acids. CDR1 is MGHRA, CDR2 YSYEKL, per germline. V lost 3 bases and J lost 8; bases outside the gene matches: 6. CDR3 in DNA: TGCGCCAGCAGCCAGTCACAGGGGACCGAAGCTTTCTTT. It codes for CASSQSQGTEAFF.

The chain has TRBV27 and TRBJ1-1; TRBD1 might be the D (6 bases). The germline V gene has CDR1 MNHEY and CDR2 SMNVEV (reference sequence). V was pared by 4 bases and J by 1 base, with 13 bases between. This CDR3 is built from 15 residues. As DNA, the CDR3 is TGTGCCAGCAGTTGGGAGGGGGGGGCGAACACTGAAGCTTTCTTT. This encodes CASSWEGGANTEAFF.

The chain has TRBV9 and TRBJ1-1; perhaps TRBD1 as D (6 bases). Trimming removed 3 bases from V and 0 bases from J, with 24 bases in between. The CDR3 totals 19 residues. CDR1 and CDR2 (germline): SGDLS, YYNGEE. The CDR3 DNA is TGTGCCAGCAGCGCTGGGGGGAGGGACACGGAAAACTTGAACACTGAAGCTTTCTTT. This encodes CASSAGGRDTENLNTEAFF.

The V and J genes are TRBV6-5 and TRBJ2-7; D not resolved. The germline V gene has CDR1 MNHEY and CDR2 SVGAGI. The CDR3 totals 11 residues. V lost 6 bases to trimming and J lost 3 bases, with 6 bases between them. The CDR3 here is CASRRNYEQYF. In DNA, the CDR3 is TGTGCCAGCAGGAGGAACTACGAGCAGTACTTC.

V usage is TRBV27 and J usage is TRBJ2-7; a weak D match, TRBD1 (5 bases). Germline lookup yields CDR1 MNHEY and CDR2 SMNVEV (reference sequence). The CDR3 consists of 13 residues. Trimming left V 8 bases short and J 6 bases short, with 17 bases between. The CDR3 sequence is CASGLARVREQYF. As DNA, the CDR3 is TGTGCCAGCGGTCTCGCCAGGGTCCGCGAGCAGTACTTC.

The V call is TRBV28, the J call TRBJ2-7, with 8 bases aligning to TRBD1. The CDR3 has 17 amino acids. CDR1 MDHEN and CDR2 SYDVKM come from the germline V gene. Trimming at V came to 3 bases and at J to 2 bases, leaving 12 bases not matched to a gene. The CDR3 DNA reads TGTGCCAGCAGTTTGAAAAGGGGGGACAGGCTTACCTACGAGCAGTACTTC. Protein product: CASSLKRGDRLTYEQYF.

The V gene is TRBV7-9, the J gene TRBJ1-1; 7 bases match TRBD1. The CDR3 length is 14 residues. Trimming at V came to 1 base and at J to 11 bases, leaving 10 bases not matched to a gene. Germline V CDR1 and CDR2: SEHNR, FQNEAQ (reference sequence). The CDR3 DNA is TGTGCCAGCAGCTTAGGTACTAATACAGGGGACGCTTTCTTT. Translating it yields CASSLGTNTGDAFF.

The V gene is TRBV2, the J gene TRBJ2-5; 8 bases fit TRBD2. The CDR3 is 17 amino acids. Germline V gives CDR1 SNHLY, CDR2 FYNNEI. V lost 0 bases, J lost 9 bases, and 15 bases stayed unmatched. CDR3 in amino acids: CASSEALWRGDGGAQYF. CDR3 in DNA: TGTGCCAGCAGTGAAGCGCTTTGGCGGGGGGACGGAGGGGCCCAGTACTTC.

This rearrangement joins TRBV7-2 to TRBJ2-3; D may be TRBD2 (8 bases). The CDR3 has 16 residues. Germline CDR1 is SGHTA and CDR2 is FQGNSA. The V gene lost 2 bases and the J gene lost 7 bases, with 19 bases spanning the gap. CDR3 residues: CASSLFPGLGGHTQYF. The CDR3 DNA is TGTGCCAGCAGCTTATTCCCGGGACTAGGGGGCCATACGCAGTATTTT.

The J gene is TRBJ2-1, the V gene TRBV11-2; 8 bases fit TRBD2. CDR1 is SGHAT and CDR2 is FQNNGV in the germline V gene. J was trimmed by 8 bases and V by 5 bases; bases with no gene match: 8. This CDR3 spans 14 amino acids. The CDR3 loop is CASSLGAGEDEQFF. The CDR3 DNA reads as TGTGCCAGCAGCCTAGGAGCGGGGGAGGATGAGCAGTTCTTC.